The clone carrying this T cell receptor (beta chain) has a single count. The antigen remains undetermined. TCRdb's table, derived via immunoSEQ multiplex PCR, lists solely in-frame clones and lacks some. The table includes some 64,000 clones, around 90% detected once. The data were taken from a study of OX40 agonist ivuxolimab in advanced cancers. Study summary: Patients were infused with ivuxolimab every 2 weeks at 0.01 to 10 mg/kg. Patients undergoing dose escalation presented with hepatocellular carcinoma, melanoma, renal cell or head and neck cancer. Study-wide results and limits: Expanded peripheral T-cell antigen specificity went undetermined.

The CDR3 runs to 15 residues. The germline CDR1 and CDR2 sequences are SGHKS and YYEKEE (reference sequence). V shed 3 bases and J shed 3 bases, with 16 bases lying between them. This clonotype was sampled from an adult with an advanced solid tumor such as melanoma, head and neck, liver or kidney cancer. The specimen comprised CD4+ or CD8+ T cells sorted from blood, sampled in a trial of the OX40 agonist ivuxolimab. This sequence joins TRBV5-5 and TRBJ2-7, with D possibly TRBD2 on 7 matching bases. The CDR3 region is CASSSQPGGLYEQYF. As DNA, the CDR3 is TGTGCCAGCAGCTCACAGCCCGGGGGGCTCTACGAGCAGTACTTC.